The 8 T cell receptor beta chains below come from one sample, sequenced in a study of blood T cell repertoires in COVID-19. The assay was immunoSEQ multiplex PCR, and TCRdb's table has in-frame clones only and misses some. Of 140,000 to 150,000 clones listed, roughly 78% are singletons. Sequenced sample: peripheral blood. Every receptor here comes from a human donor with acute or convalescent COVID-19. The donor label of this sample is uncertain.

The chain recombines TRBV2 with TRBJ1-2; the match to TRBD1 covers 7 bases. Germline loops: CDR1 SNHLY, CDR2 FYNNEI. This CDR3 spans 13 amino acids. V lost 6 bases to trimming and J lost 7 bases; unmatched junction nucleotides: 8. CDR3 DNA sequence: TGTGCCAGCAGATTTGCCCAGGGGGGTGGCTACACCTTC. Amino acids: CASRFAQGGGYTF.

This clone was picked up a small number of times. V usage is TRBV4-1 and J usage is TRBJ2-3; a possible D gene is TRBD2 (5 bases). Per the germline V gene, CDR1 is MGHRA and CDR2 is YSYEKL. V was shortened by 0 bases and J by 6 bases, with 13 bases between the two germline ends. This CDR3 contains 15 residues. CDR3 coding DNA: TGCGCCAGCAGCCAAGATCAGACGTCGGGGGATACGCAGTATTTT. Its protein product is CASSQDQTSGDTQYF.

V gene TRBV19 combines with J gene TRBJ2-1; 8 bases are shared with TRBD1. CDR3 size: 16 residues. J gave up 4 bases and V 3 bases, and 8 bases lay outside the gene matches. The germline gives CDR1 LNHDA, CDR2 SQIVND (reference sequence). As DNA, the CDR3 is TGTGCCAGTAGTATCGGTCGACAGGGGCGGTACAATGAGCAGTTCTTC. Amino acid sequence: CASSIGRQGRYNEQFF.

The rearrangement links TRBV5-5 to TRBJ2-7; TRBD1 might be the D (8 bases). Trimming took 2 bases from V and 4 from J, leaving 22 bases between them. From germline, CDR1 is SGHKS and CDR2 YYEKEE (reference sequence). CDR3 length equals 17 residues. The CDR3 DNA follows: TGTGCCAGCAGCTTTTACCTCGCCGGACAGGGAGGGTACGAGCAGTACTTC. Protein sequence: CASSFYLAGQGGYEQYF. Variable domain in full (rest from reference TRBV5-5 and TRBJ2-7): DAGVTQSPTHLIKTRGQQVTLRCSPISGHKSVSWYQQVLGQGPQFIFQYYEKEERGRGNFPDRFSARQFPNYSSELNVNALLLGDSALYLCASSFYLAGQGGYEQYFGPGTRLTVT.

The rearrangement links TRBV7-9 to TRBJ2-7; 7 nucleotides line up with TRBD1. The CDR3 sequence is 16 residues long. Germline assignment: CDR1 SEHNR and CDR2 FQNEAQ (reference sequence). V was clipped by 4 bases and J by 0 bases; unmatched bases: 9. The CDR3 here is CASSSYQGQASYEQYF. CDR3 coding DNA: TGTGCCAGCAGCTCTTACCAAGGACAGGCCTCCTACGAGCAGTACTTC.

The rearrangement joins TRBV27 to TRBJ1-4; TRBD1 agrees at 11 bases. Germline CDR1 and CDR2: MNHEY and SMNVEV (reference sequence). The CDR3 covers 16 residues. J lost 8 bases, V lost 5 bases, and 10 bases had no gene match. CDR3 DNA: TGTGCCAGCAGTCCCCTGGGACAGGGGGGGGGCGAAAAACTGTTTTTT. This translates into CASSPLGQGGGEKLFF.

This clone appeared a single time. The rearrangement uses TRBV29-1 and TRBJ1-1, with D perhaps TRBD1 (6 bases). The CDR3 has 13 residues. Trimming left V 5 bases short and J 0 bases short, with 10 bases between. CDR1 is SQVTM, CDR2 ANQGSEA, per germline. As DNA, the CDR3 is TGCAGCGTTAACGGACAGATGAACACTGAAGCTTTCTTT. Translated: CSVNGQMNTEAFF.

The chain joins TRBV13 to TRBJ1-1; D not certain. The CDR3 spans 12 residues. Germline V gene sequence: CDR1 PRHDT, CDR2 FYEKMQ (reference sequence). V lost 0 bases and J lost 6, with 5 bases in between. The CDR3 DNA follows: TGTGCCAGCAGCTTAGGTCTCCCTGAAGCTTTCTTT. It is translated as CASSLGLPEAFF.